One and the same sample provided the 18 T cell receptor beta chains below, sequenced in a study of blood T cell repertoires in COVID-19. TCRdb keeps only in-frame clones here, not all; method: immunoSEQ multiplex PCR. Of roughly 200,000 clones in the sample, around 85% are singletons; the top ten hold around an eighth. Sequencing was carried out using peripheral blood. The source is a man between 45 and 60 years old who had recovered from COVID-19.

CDR3 loop: CASSTRAGGAGNQPQHF. The CDR3 DNA is TGTGCCAGTAGTACTCGGGCAGGGGGCGCAGGCAATCAGCCCCAGCATTTT. The rearrangement links TRBV19 to TRBJ1-5; TRBD1 matches 8 bases. Germline V gene data show CDR1 as LNHDA and CDR2 as SQIVND (reference sequence). The CDR3 spans 17 residues. The ends lost 4 bases at V and 2 bases at J; junction bases unmatched: 10.

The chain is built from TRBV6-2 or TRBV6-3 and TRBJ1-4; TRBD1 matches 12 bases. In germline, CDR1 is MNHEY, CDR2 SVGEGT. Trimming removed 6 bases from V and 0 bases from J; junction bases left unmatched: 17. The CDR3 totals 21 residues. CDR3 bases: TGTGCCAGCAGCCGGTCCCTCCCCGGGACAGGGGGCCCTTCAACTAATGAAAAACTGTTTTTT. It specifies CASSRSLPGTGGPSTNEKLFF.

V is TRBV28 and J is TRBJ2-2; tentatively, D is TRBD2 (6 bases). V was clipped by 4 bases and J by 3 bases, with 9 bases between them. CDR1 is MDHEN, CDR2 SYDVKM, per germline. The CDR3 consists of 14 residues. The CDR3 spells CASSSRDYTGELFF. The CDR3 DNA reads TGTGCCAGCAGTTCTCGGGACTACACCGGGGAGCTGTTTTTT. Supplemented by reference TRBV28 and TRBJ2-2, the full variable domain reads DVKVTQSSRYLVKRTGEKVFLECVQDMDHENMFWYRQDPGLGLRLIYFSYDVKMKEKGDIPEGYSVSREKKERFSLILESASTNQTSMYLCASSSRDYTGELFFGEGSRLTVL.

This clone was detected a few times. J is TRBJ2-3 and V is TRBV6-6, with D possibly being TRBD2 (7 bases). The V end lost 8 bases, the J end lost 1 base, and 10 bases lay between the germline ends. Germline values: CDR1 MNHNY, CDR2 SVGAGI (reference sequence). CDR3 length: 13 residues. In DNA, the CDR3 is TGTGCCAGCCGGGGGGCAGGCACAGATACGCAGTATTTT. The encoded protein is CASRGAGTDTQYF.

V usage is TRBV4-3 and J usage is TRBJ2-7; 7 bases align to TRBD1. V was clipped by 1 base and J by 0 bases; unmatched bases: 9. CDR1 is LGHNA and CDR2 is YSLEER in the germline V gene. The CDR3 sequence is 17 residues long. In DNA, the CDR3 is TGCGCCAGCAGCCAAGGTCGAAGGGGGCTTCTCTCCTACGAGCAGTACTTC. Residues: CASSQGRRGLLSYEQYF.

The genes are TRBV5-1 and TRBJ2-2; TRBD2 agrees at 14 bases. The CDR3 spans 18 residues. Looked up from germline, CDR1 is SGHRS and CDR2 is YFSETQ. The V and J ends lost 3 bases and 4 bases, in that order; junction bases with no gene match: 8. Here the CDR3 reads CASSWGGLAGVGTGELFF. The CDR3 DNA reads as TGCGCCAGCAGCTGGGGGGGACTAGCGGGAGTCGGCACCGGGGAGCTGTTTTTT. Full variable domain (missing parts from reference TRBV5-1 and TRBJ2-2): KAGVTQTPRYLIKTRGQQVTLSCSPISGHRSVSWYQQTPGQGLQFLFEYFSETQRNKGNFPGRFSGRQFSNSRSEMNVSTLELGDSALYLCASSWGGLAGVGTGELFFGEGSRLTVL.

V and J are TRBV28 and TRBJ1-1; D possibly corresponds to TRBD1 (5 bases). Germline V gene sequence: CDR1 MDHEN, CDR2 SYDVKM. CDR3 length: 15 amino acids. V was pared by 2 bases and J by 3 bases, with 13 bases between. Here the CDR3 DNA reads TGTGCCAGCAGTTTAAAGGGGCCCCCTGACACTGAAGCTTTCTTT. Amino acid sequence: CASSLKGPPDTEAFF.

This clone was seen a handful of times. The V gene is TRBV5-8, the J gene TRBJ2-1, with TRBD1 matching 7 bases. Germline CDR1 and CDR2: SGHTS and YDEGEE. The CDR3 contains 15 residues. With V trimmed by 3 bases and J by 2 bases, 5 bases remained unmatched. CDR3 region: CASSSDRETYNEQFF. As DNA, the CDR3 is TGTGCCAGCAGCTCCGACAGGGAGACCTACAATGAGCAGTTCTTC. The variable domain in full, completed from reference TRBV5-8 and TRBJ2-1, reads EAGVTQSPTHLIKTRGQQATLRCSPISGHTSVYWYQQALGLGLQFLLWYDEGEERNRGNFPPRFSGRQFPNYSSELNVNALELEDSALYLCASSSDRETYNEQFFGPGTRLTVL.

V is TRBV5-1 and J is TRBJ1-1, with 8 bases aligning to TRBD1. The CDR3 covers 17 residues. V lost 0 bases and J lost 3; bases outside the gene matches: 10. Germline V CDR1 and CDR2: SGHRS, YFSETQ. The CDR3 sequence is CASSLERWTGSDTEAFF. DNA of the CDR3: TGCGCCAGCAGCTTGGAGAGATGGACAGGGTCCGACACTGAAGCTTTCTTT.

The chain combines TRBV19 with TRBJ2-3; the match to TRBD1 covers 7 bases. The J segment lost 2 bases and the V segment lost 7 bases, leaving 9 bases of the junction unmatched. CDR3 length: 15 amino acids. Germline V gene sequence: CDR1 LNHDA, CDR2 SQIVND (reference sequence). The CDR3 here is CASKVWDSDTDTQYF. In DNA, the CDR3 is TGTGCCAGTAAGGTTTGGGACAGCGACACAGATACGCAGTATTTT.

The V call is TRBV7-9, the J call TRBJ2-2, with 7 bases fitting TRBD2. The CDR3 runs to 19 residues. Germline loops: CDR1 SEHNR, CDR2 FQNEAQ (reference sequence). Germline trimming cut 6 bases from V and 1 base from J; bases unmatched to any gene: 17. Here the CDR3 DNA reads TGTGCCAGCAGTATTCAAAGAAGCGGGACGAGCCTGAACACCGGGGAGCTGTTTTTT. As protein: CASSIQRSGTSLNTGELFF.

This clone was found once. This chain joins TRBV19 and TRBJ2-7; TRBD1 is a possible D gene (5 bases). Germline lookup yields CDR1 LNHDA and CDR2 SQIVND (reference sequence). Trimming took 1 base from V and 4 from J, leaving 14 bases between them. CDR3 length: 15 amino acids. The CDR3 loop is CASSIAGWYPYEQYF. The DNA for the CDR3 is TGTGCCAGTAGTATAGCAGGGTGGTATCCTTACGAGCAGTACTTC.

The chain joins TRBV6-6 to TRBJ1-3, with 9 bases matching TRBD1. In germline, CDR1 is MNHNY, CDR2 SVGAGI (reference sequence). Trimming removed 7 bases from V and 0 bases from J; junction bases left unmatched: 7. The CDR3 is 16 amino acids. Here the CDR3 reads CASTSGTGYSGNTIYF. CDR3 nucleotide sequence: TGTGCCAGCACCTCCGGGACAGGGTACTCTGGAAACACCATATATTTT.

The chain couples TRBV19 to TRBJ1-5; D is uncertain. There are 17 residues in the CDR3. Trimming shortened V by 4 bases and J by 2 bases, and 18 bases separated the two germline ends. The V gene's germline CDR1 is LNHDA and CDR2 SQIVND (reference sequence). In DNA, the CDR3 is TGTGCCAGTAGTAGGGCACATAAACTTATTGGCAATCAGCCCCAGCATTTT. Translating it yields CASSRAHKLIGNQPQHF.

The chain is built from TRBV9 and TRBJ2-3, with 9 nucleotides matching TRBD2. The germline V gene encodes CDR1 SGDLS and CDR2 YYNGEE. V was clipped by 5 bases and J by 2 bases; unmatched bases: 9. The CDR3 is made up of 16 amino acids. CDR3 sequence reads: CASSRGGGRATDTQYF. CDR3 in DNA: TGTGCCAGCAGTAGAGGTGGCGGGAGGGCCACAGATACGCAGTATTTT.

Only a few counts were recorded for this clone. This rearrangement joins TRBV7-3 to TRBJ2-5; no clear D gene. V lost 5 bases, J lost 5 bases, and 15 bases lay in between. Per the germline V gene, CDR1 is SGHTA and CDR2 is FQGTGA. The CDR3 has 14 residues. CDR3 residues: CASSPDHVPETQYF. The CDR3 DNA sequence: TGTGCCAGCAGCCCAGATCACGTGCCGGAGACCCAGTACTTC.

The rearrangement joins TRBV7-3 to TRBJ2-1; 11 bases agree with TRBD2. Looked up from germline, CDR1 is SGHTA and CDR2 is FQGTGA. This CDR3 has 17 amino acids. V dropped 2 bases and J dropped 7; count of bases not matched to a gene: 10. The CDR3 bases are TGTGCCAGCAGCTTAGCCCCCGGGACTAGCGGTCGAAATGAGCAGTTCTTC. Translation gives CASSLAPGTSGRNEQFF.

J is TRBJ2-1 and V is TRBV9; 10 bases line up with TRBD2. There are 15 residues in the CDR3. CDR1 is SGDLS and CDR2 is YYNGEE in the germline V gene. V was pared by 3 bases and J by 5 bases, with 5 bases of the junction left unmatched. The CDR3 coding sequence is TGTGCCAGCAGCGGATGGACTAGCGGTAACAATGAGCAGTTCTTC. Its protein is CASSGWTSGNNEQFF.